This entry features one T cell receptor beta chain sequence. No antigen is known for it. In the PCR, 60 Vbeta and 13 Jbeta primers were used. Sequencing was performed with immunoSEQ multiplex PCR; in TCRdb, only in-frame clones are kept and a portion is missing. Among about 83,000 clones listed, approximately 70% were seen once. The source of the sample is a study of cytomegalovirus exposure and HLA in healthy donors. The wider study: Assignment to the Caucasian-associated ancestry cluster applied to roughly 80% of the 350 to 500 genotyped donors.

The germline V gene has CDR1 SGHTA and CDR2 FQGNSA. V was clipped by 2 bases and J by 1 base, with 9 bases between them. CDR3 length equals 16 residues. Study-level results: In vitro testing confirmed three CMV-associated chains as specific for CMV antigens. Most subjects' HLA-A and HLA-B alleles were reportedly predicted from TCR beta sequences. TCR sequences were mostly rare, though some public TCRs occurred in many donors.

This sequence joins TRBV7-2 and TRBJ2-6, with D perhaps TRBD1 (5 bases). The clonotype was recovered from a man aged 60-69 years in good health and CMV-seronegative. Specimen: PBMCs. Here the CDR3 reads CASSLSSGSGANVLTF. The CDR3 DNA follows: TGTGCCAGCAGCTTATCATCAGGGTCTGGGGCCAACGTCCTGACTTTC.